These 27 T cell receptor beta chains were all obtained from the same sample, sequenced in a study of T cells after yellow fever vaccination. TCRdb called the 5' RACE reads again in MiXCR, with one record for every CDR3 protein. The table lists about 580,000 distinct CDR3 sequences, 17% of them singletons. This sample comprised PBMCs, obtained around 5 days after the first yellow fever vaccination. These receptors all stem from a young man who received the YFV17D yellow fever vaccine.

This clonotype was seen more than once but under ten times. The rearrangement joins TRBV11-2 to TRBJ2-5; 8 bases line up with TRBD2. V lost 4 bases and J lost 2; bases outside the gene matches: 6. The CDR3 runs 15 residues. Germline values: CDR1 SGHAT, CDR2 FQNNGV. CDR3 sequence: CASSSGGASQETQYF. As DNA, the CDR3 is TGTGCCAGCAGCTCGGGGGGGGCCAGTCAAGAGACCCAGTACTTC.

The table lists this clonotype with a few counts. This chain uses TRBV28 with TRBJ2-1; D is undetermined. Germline lookup yields CDR1 MDHEN and CDR2 SYDVKM. V was pared by 2 bases and J by 2 bases, with 10 bases between. This CDR3 spans 15 amino acids. In nucleotides, the CDR3 is TGTGCCAGCAGTTTAATGGGAATCCCCTACAATGAGCAGTTCTTC. This translates into CASSLMGIPYNEQFF.

This clonotype was found a few times. V and J are TRBV5-6 and TRBJ2-3; D is undetermined. The CDR3 consists of 16 residues. Trimming took off 7 bases at V and 6 bases at J, with 24 bases between the two ends. CDR1 is SGHDT, CDR2 YYEEEE, per germline. The CDR3 protein is CASSPLGSSAVDTQYF. The DNA for the CDR3 is TGTGCCAGCTCCCCACTCGGTTCCAGCGCCGTCGATACGCAGTATTTT.

The rearrangement uses TRBV13 and TRBJ1-5; D is possibly TRBD1 (5 bases). CDR1 is PRHDT and CDR2 is FYEKMQ in the germline V gene (reference sequence). CDR3 length equals 13 residues. Trimming cost V 2 bases and J 6 bases, with 8 bases left between them. CDR3 protein: CASSLSRVQPQHF. Here the CDR3 DNA reads TGTGCCAGCAGCTTATCCAGGGTTCAGCCCCAGCATTTT.

This clonotype was seen more than once but under ten times. The chain carries TRBV27 and TRBJ1-5, with D hard to call. The V end was cut by 2 bases, the J end by 7 bases, with 12 bases between. The CDR3 is 14 amino acids. Germline CDR1 is MNHEY and CDR2 is SMNVEV (reference sequence). The CDR3 is CASSLGGFDQPQHF. In DNA, the CDR3 is TGTGCCAGCAGTTTAGGAGGGTTCGACCAGCCCCAGCATTTT.

This chain joins TRBV11-2 and TRBJ2-2; 7 bases fit TRBD2. Germline CDR1 is SGHAT and CDR2 is FQNNGV. This CDR3 is 18 amino acids long. The junction had 14 bases not matched to a gene; V was cut back by 2 bases and J by 5 bases. The CDR3 reads CASSLWLSGTGGTGELFF. The CDR3 nucleotides are TGTGCCAGCAGCTTATGGTTAAGTGGGACCGGGGGGACCGGGGAGCTGTTTTTT.

This chain connects TRBV11-2 to TRBJ2-1; D call uncertain. The CDR3 contains 11 residues. Per the germline V gene, CDR1 is SGHAT and CDR2 is FQNNGV. V gave up 5 bases and J gave up 8 bases, with 7 bases separating them. DNA for the CDR3: TGTGCCAGCAGCCCGTACGATGAGCAGTTCTTC. This encodes CASSPYDEQFF. Full variable domain (remainder filled in from reference TRBV11-2 and TRBJ2-1): EAGVAQSPRYKIIEKRQSVAFWCNPISGHATLYWYQQILGQGPKLLIQFQNNGVVDDSQLPKDRFSAERLKGVDSTLKIQPAKLEDSAVYLCASSPYDEQFFGPGTRLTVL.

This clonotype was seen a handful of times. The gene calls are TRBV24-1 and TRBJ2-1; 8 nucleotides line up with TRBD1. Germline V gene lookup returns CDR1 KGHDR and CDR2 SFDVKD. After removal of 4 bases from V and 7 bases from J, the junction contained 8 bases not matched to a gene. The CDR3 extends over 15 amino acids. The CDR3 loop reads CATSDRGQGRNEQFF. The CDR3 nucleotides are TGTGCCACCAGTGACCGTGGACAGGGAAGAAATGAGCAGTTCTTC.

In its sample, this clonotype was seen a few times. The chain carries TRBV7-9 and TRBJ2-3; tentatively, D is TRBD2 (6 bases). Trimming shortened V by 2 bases and J by 5 bases, and 20 bases separated the two germline ends. Looked up from germline, CDR1 is SEHNR and CDR2 is FQNEAQ (reference sequence). This CDR3 has 17 residues. This CDR3 reads CASSLRGGQPPGDTQYF. In nucleotides, the CDR3 is TGTGCCAGCAGCTTAAGAGGAGGGCAGCCACCCGGAGATACGCAGTATTTT.

This clonotype was counted only a few times. This chain uses TRBV28 with TRBJ2-7, with 7 positions matching TRBD1. This CDR3 spans 14 amino acids. Germline-derived CDR1 and CDR2 are MDHEN and SYDVKM. Losses at the gene ends were 1 base for V and 3 bases for J; bases not matched to a gene: 3. The CDR3 DNA sequence: TGTGCCAGCAGTTTATTCGGGACAGACTACGAGCAGTACGTC. It codes for CASSLFGTDYEQYV.

The gene calls are TRBV20-1 and TRBJ2-5, with 8 nucleotides matching TRBD2. This CDR3 is built from 16 residues. Trimming took 0 bases from V and 0 from J; bases not matched to a gene: 6. Germline V lookup: CDR1 DFQATT, CDR2 SNEGSKA (reference sequence). As DNA, the CDR3 is TGCAGTGCTAGAGATTTGCTAGCGGGCCACCAAGAGACCCAGTACTTC. Protein sequence: CSARDLLAGHQETQYF.

V and J are TRBV6-2 or TRBV6-3 and TRBJ2-3; TRBD2 might be the D (6 bases). V lost 4 bases and J 3 bases, leaving 17 bases between the germline ends. CDR1 MNHEY and CDR2 SVGEGT come from the germline V gene. The CDR3 length is 16 residues. The CDR3 region has the DNA TGTGCCAGCAGTTTAACGCGGGGACTCGCTACAGATACGCAGTATTTT. It encodes CASSLTRGLATDTQYF.

This clonotype has at least ten counts. This rearrangement joins TRBV4-2 to TRBJ2-3, with D hard to call. Between the trimmed V and J ends, which lost 1 base and 0 bases, there was a span of 14 bases. Per the germline V gene, CDR1 is LGHNA and CDR2 is YNFKEQ. The CDR3 covers 17 residues. CDR3 DNA: TGTGCCAGCAGCCAAGCGGCTACACGCCCTAGCACAGATACGCAGTATTTT. The encoded protein is CASSQAATRPSTDTQYF.

The V gene is TRBV4-2, the J gene TRBJ2-7; D might be TRBD2 (6 bases). CDR3 size: 16 residues. V was shortened by 2 bases and J by 4 bases, with 18 bases between the two germline ends. Germline CDR1 is LGHNA and CDR2 is YNFKEQ. Written as DNA, the CDR3 is TGTGCCAGCAGCCAATCATCGGACTACCCGTGGTACGAGCAGTACTTC. Translated: CASSQSSDYPWYEQYF.

CDR3 nucleotides: TGTGCCAGCAGCGAGTTCGGGGGGGCCGGCACAGATACGCAGTATTTT. Its translation: CASSEFGGAGTDTQYF. The chain is built from TRBV9 and TRBJ2-3, with TRBD2 matching over 8 bases. The CDR3 has 16 amino acids. The germline V gene has CDR1 SGDLS and CDR2 YYNGEE. V shed 3 bases, J shed 1 base, and the junction held 7 bases outside the gene matches. The full variable domain, completed using reference TRBV9 and TRBJ2-3, is DSGVTQTPKHLITATGQRVTLRCSPRSGDLSVYWYQQSLDQGLQFLIQYYNGEERAKGNILERFSAQQFPDLHSELNLSSLELGDSALYFCASSEFGGAGTDTQYFGPGTRLTVL.

V and J are TRBV6-5 and TRBJ1-6; no reliable D call. Germline V gene data show CDR1 as MNHEY and CDR2 as SVGAGI. The V and J ends lost 0 bases and 9 bases respectively, with 6 bases between them. This CDR3 region has 13 residues. The CDR3, as DNA: TGTGCCAGCAGTTACTCGGGGTTTTCACCCCTCCACTTT. This sequence encodes CASSYSGFSPLHF.

This clonotype showed up just once. The junction departs from germline at one end; a sequencing error may be responsible. The CDR3 reads CASSYTGNSPLLF. The CDR3 coding sequence is TGTGCCAGCAGTTACACAGGCAATTCACCCCTCCTCTTT. This chain joins TRBV6-5 and TRBJ1-6; possible D gene TRBD1, 5 bases. Germline values: CDR1 MNHEY, CDR2 SVGAGI. This CDR3 has 13 amino acids.

This clonotype appeared many times. V is TRBV7-3 and J is TRBJ2-1; 8 bases match TRBD2. After removal of 2 bases from V and 8 bases from J, the junction contained 5 bases not matched to a gene. Germline V CDR1 and CDR2: SGHTA, FQGTGA. CDR3 length: 14 amino acids. This CDR3 is CASSLAGGGYEQFF. The CDR3 region has the DNA TGTGCCAGCAGCTTAGCGGGGGGCGGCTATGAGCAGTTCTTC. Variable domain in full (rest from reference TRBV7-3 and TRBJ2-1): GAGVSQTPSNKVTEKGKYVELRCDPISGHTALYWYRQSLGQGPEFLIYFQGTGAADDSGLPNDRFFAVRPEGSVSTLKIQRTERGDSAVYLCASSLAGGGYEQFFGPGTRLTVL.

This chain joins TRBV12-3 or TRBV12-4 and TRBJ2-3; 8 bases match TRBD2. V shed 5 bases, J shed 5 bases, and the junction held 12 bases outside the gene matches. The CDR3 is 16 residues long. The CDR3, as DNA: TGTGCCAGCAGTCCGGGACTAGGGGTGGGGAGAGATACGCAGTATTTT. It is translated as CASSPGLGVGRDTQYF.

V gene TRBV30 combines with J gene TRBJ2-7, with 9 bases fitting TRBD1. J lost 4 bases, V lost 8 bases, and 6 bases had no gene match. The CDR3 has 12 amino acids. CDR1 and CDR2 from the germline V gene are GTSNPN and SVGIG (reference sequence). The CDR3 reads CATSTGGYEQYF. The CDR3 DNA follows: TGTGCCACCTCGACAGGGGGGTACGAGCAGTACTTC. Filled out from reference TRBV30 and TRBJ2-7, the complete variable domain reads SQTIHQWPATLVQPVGSPLSLECTVEGTSNPNLYWYRQAAGRGLQLLFYSVGIGQISSEVPQNLSASRPQDRQFILSSKKLLLSDSGFYLCATSTGGYEQYFGPGTRLTVT.

The rearrangement joins TRBV19 to TRBJ2-1; TRBD2 matches at 14 bases. The CDR3 sequence is 16 residues long. V shed 9 bases, J shed 7 bases, and the junction held 11 bases outside the gene matches. Germline CDR1 LNHDA, CDR2 SQIVND (reference sequence). DNA of the CDR3: TGTGCCAGCAAGCTTCGACTAGCGGGGGGGGAAAATGAGCAGTTCTTC. Encoded protein: CASKLRLAGGENEQFF.

In DNA, the CDR3 is TGCAGTGCCCCCGGGCCCATGAACACTGAAGCTTTCTTT. As protein: CSAPGPMNTEAFF. The V gene is TRBV20-1, the J gene TRBJ1-1; no reliable D call. Germline CDR1 is DFQATT and CDR2 is SNEGSKA (reference sequence). Trimming took 6 bases from V and 0 from J, leaving 11 bases between them. The CDR3 is 13 amino acids.

This clonotype occurred a few times. The V and J genes are TRBV3-1 and TRBJ2-5; 7 positions match TRBD1. With V trimmed by 3 bases and J by 7 bases, 8 bases remained unmatched. CDR1 is LGHDT and CDR2 is YNNKEL in the germline V gene (reference sequence). The CDR3 totals 14 residues. The CDR3 nucleotides read TGTGCCAGCAGCCAGAAGGACAGGCAGGGGACCCAGTACTTC. This sequence encodes CASSQKDRQGTQYF.

CDR3 sequence reads: CASSLRATVGFEQYF. CDR3 sequence (DNA): TGTGCCAGCAGCCTCAGGGCGACCGTTGGATTCGAGCAGTACTTC. V gene TRBV11-2 combines with J gene TRBJ2-7; a weak D match, TRBD1 (5 bases). V was cut by 5 bases and J by 6 bases, with 20 bases left in between. Germline V gene sequence: CDR1 SGHAT, CDR2 FQNNGV. This CDR3 is built from 15 residues.

This chain joins TRBV7-9 and TRBJ2-1; the D gene is possibly TRBD1 (6 bases). Germline lookup yields CDR1 SEHNR and CDR2 FQNEAQ (reference sequence). There are 16 residues in the CDR3. The V and J ends lost 6 bases and 1 base respectively, with 16 bases between them. The CDR3 DNA follows: TGTGCCAGCAGTATACGCGCCAGGGGTTCCTACAATGAGCAGTTCTTC. Its translation: CASSIRARGSYNEQFF.

V gene TRBV18 combines with J gene TRBJ2-3; possibly TRBD2 for D (5 bases). V lost 3 bases, J lost 4 bases, and 11 bases lay in between. This CDR3 has 14 amino acids. Germline CDR1 is KGHSH and CDR2 is LQKENI. The CDR3 region has the DNA TGTGCCAGCTCACCTACGGACTCTTCAGATACGCAGTATTTT. Translating gives CASSPTDSSDTQYF.

This clonotype was detected only a few times. This chain links TRBV10-3 with TRBJ2-3; 8 bases are a match to TRBD2. The CDR3 is 18 residues long. Germline CDR1 is ENHRY and CDR2 is SYGVKD. V lost 6 bases and J lost 5; bases outside the gene matches: 19. The CDR3 spells CAIRSSTGGDLRLDTQYF. CDR3 nucleotide sequence: TGTGCCATCAGGTCTTCGACGGGGGGGGATCTGCGCTTAGATACGCAGTATTTT.